The 20 T cell receptor beta chains in this list originate from one sample, sequenced in a study of blood T cell dynamics during melanoma immunotherapy. Assay used: immunoSEQ multiplex PCR; TCRdb lists only in-frame clones, some missing. The data contain approximately 11,000 clones, 75% to 90% of them singletons. Specified time point: week 3, after first cycle of checkpoint inhibitor. The source was blood, collected from a patient treated with checkpoint blockade. Receptors originate from a human donor with melanoma.

The rearrangement joins TRBV6-1 to TRBJ1-3, with a tentative D call TRBD1 (5 bases). Per the germline V gene, CDR1 is MNHNS and CDR2 is SASEGT. The V end was cut by 1 base, the J end by 3 bases, with 16 bases between. The CDR3 sequence is 17 residues long. The CDR3 region is CASSEGPGGDLGNTIYF. CDR3 DNA sequence: TGTGCCAGCAGTGAAGGGCCCGGGGGGGACCTTGGAAACACCATATATTTT.

The chain links TRBV28 to TRBJ2-1, with 9 bases identical to TRBD1. V was pared by 5 bases and J by 9 bases, with 8 bases of the junction left unmatched. This CDR3 comprises 14 residues. The germline V gene has CDR1 MDHEN and CDR2 SYDVKM. DNA of the CDR3: TGTGCCAGCAGTACGGGACAGGGCACCGGTGAGCAGTTCTTC. Its protein is CASSTGQGTGEQFF.

This sequence joins TRBV7-8 and TRBJ2-1; 7 nucleotides line up with TRBD1. The CDR3 has 16 residues. The germline V gene encodes CDR1 SGHVS and CDR2 FQNEAQ. V dropped 3 bases and J dropped 4; count of bases not matched to a gene: 9. This CDR3 reads CASSFGGDRRYNEQFF. The DNA for the CDR3 is TGTGCCAGCAGCTTCGGTGGGGACAGAAGGTACAATGAGCAGTTCTTC.

The chain links TRBV18 to TRBJ2-1, with 8 bases aligning to TRBD2. Trimming removed 2 bases from V and 6 bases from J; junction bases left unmatched: 12. The CDR3 extends over 17 amino acids. CDR1 KGHSH and CDR2 LQKENI come from the germline V gene. CDR3 residues: CASSPTEGSSGRNEQFF. The CDR3 DNA follows: TGTGCCAGCTCACCAACCGAGGGATCTAGCGGGCGCAATGAGCAGTTCTTC. Full variable domain (rest looked up from reference TRBV18 and TRBJ2-1): NAGVMQNPRHLVRRRGQEARLRCSPMKGHSHVYWYRQLPEEGLKFMVYLQKENIIDESGMPKERFSAEFPKEGPSILRIQQVVRGDSAAYFCASSPTEGSSGRNEQFFGPGTRLTVL.

The CDR3 sequence: CASSQTGTVNTGELFF. The CDR3 DNA follows: TGCGCCAGCAGCCAAACCGGGACGGTGAACACCGGGGAGCTGTTTTTT. V is TRBV5-1 and J is TRBJ2-2; D might be TRBD1 or TRBD2, each matching 5 bases. Looked up from germline, CDR1 is SGHRS and CDR2 is YFSETQ. The CDR3 loop spans 16 amino acids. Trimming took off 4 bases at V and 1 base at J, with 14 bases between the two ends.

J is TRBJ2-3 and V is TRBV28; 11 positions match TRBD2. Germline trimming cut 6 bases from V and 3 bases from J; bases unmatched to any gene: 8. The CDR3 runs to 16 residues. Looked up from germline, CDR1 is MDHEN and CDR2 is SYDVKM. Here the CDR3 reads CASSRVVAGGTDTQYF. CDR3 DNA: TGTGCCAGCAGCCGAGTAGTAGCGGGGGGGACAGATACGCAGTATTTT.

This chain uses TRBV5-1 with TRBJ2-3, with TRBD2 matching 7 bases. Germline CDR1 is SGHRS and CDR2 is YFSETQ. V was clipped by 3 bases and J by 8 bases; unmatched bases: 18. This CDR3 is built from 17 residues. The CDR3 here is CASSSTWTRMASGTQYF. In DNA form, the CDR3 reads TGCGCCAGCAGCTCTACTTGGACTAGGATGGCCTCTGGTACGCAGTATTTT.

This clone occurred a few times. The rearrangement joins TRBV19 to TRBJ1-1, with 7 bases lining up with TRBD1. Germline assignment: CDR1 LNHDA and CDR2 SQIVND (reference sequence). The CDR3 loop spans 13 amino acids. The ends lost 8 bases at V and 6 bases at J; junction bases unmatched: 9. CDR3 amino acids: CASRPNRGAEAFF. DNA for the CDR3: TGTGCCAGTCGCCCTAACAGGGGCGCTGAAGCTTTCTTT.

The chain couples TRBV7-3 to TRBJ2-1; D is unresolved. Germline-derived CDR1 and CDR2 are SGHTA and FQGTGA. Trimming cost V 1 base and J 0 bases, with 10 bases left between them. The CDR3 consists of 16 residues. Written as DNA, the CDR3 is TGTGCCAGCAGCTTAAGTTTTGGTAGCTCCTACAATGAGCAGTTCTTC. Amino acids: CASSLSFGSSYNEQFF.

V gene TRBV30 combines with J gene TRBJ1-2; no clear D. V lost 1 base, J lost 7 bases, and 7 bases lay in between. Germline CDR1 reads GTSNPN; CDR2 reads SVGIG (reference sequence). This CDR3 has 11 amino acids. The CDR3 nucleotides read TGTGCCTGGAGTGCAGGTCCTGGCTACACCTTC. It translates to CAWSAGPGYTF. The whole variable domain, remainder taken from reference TRBV30 and TRBJ1-2, is SQTIHQWPATLVQPVGSPLSLECTVEGTSNPNLYWYRQAAGRGLQLLFYSVGIGQISSEVPQNLSASRPQDRQFILSSKKLLLSDSGFYLCAWSAGPGYTFGSGTRLTVV.

This chain joins TRBV12-2 and TRBJ2-7; the table names TRBD2, a call not compared with the DNA. TRBV12-2 is shown as a pseudogene. The CDR3 runs to 15 residues. The CDR3 region has the DNA TGTGCAAGTCGCCCGACTAGCGGGGCTTTCTACGAGCAGTACGTC. Residues: CASRPTSGAFYEQYV.

This CDR3 reads CASSPGIGGAGYSNQPQHF. DNA of the CDR3: TGTGCCAGCTCACCAGGAATTGGGGGCGCAGGGTATAGCAATCAGCCCCAGCATTTT. The chain employs TRBV18 and TRBJ1-5; D perhaps matches TRBD1 (6 bases). Germline-derived CDR1 and CDR2 are KGHSH and LQKENI. Trimming left V 2 bases short and J 0 bases short, with 20 bases between. The CDR3 contains 19 residues.

This chain joins TRBV11-3 and TRBJ2-1; D is perhaps TRBD2 (5 bases). Trimming stripped 4 bases from V and 0 bases from J, with 13 bases between. The CDR3 runs 16 residues. CDR1 is SGHNT and CDR2 is YENEEA in the germline V gene. The CDR3 reads CASSSGGRRSYNEQFF. The CDR3 DNA is TGTGCCAGCAGCTCCGGAGGACGCCGCTCCTACAATGAGCAGTTCTTC.

The rearrangement links TRBV5-8 to TRBJ2-2, with unresolved D. V was shortened by 1 base and J by 1 base, with 8 bases between the two germline ends. CDR1 is SGHTS, CDR2 YDEGEE, per germline. This CDR3 is built from 15 residues. The chain's CDR3 is CASSLYGLNTGELFF. For the CDR3, the DNA is TGTGCCAGCAGCTTGTACGGCCTGAACACCGGGGAGCTGTTTTTT.

This clone was observed a few times. V gene TRBV18 combines with J gene TRBJ1-4, with unresolved D. The CDR3 is 14 residues long. The germline V gene has CDR1 KGHSH and CDR2 LQKENI. The germline V and J ends were trimmed by 0 bases and 5 bases, with 7 bases remaining between them. DNA of the CDR3: TGTGCCAGCTCACCACCCAGTTTGAATGAAAAACTGTTTTTT. It specifies CASSPPSLNEKLFF.

This chain joins TRBV28 and TRBJ2-7; TRBD1 is a possible D gene (5 bases). This CDR3 spans 14 amino acids. Trimming cost V 6 bases and J 4 bases, with 16 bases left between them. The germline V gene encodes CDR1 MDHEN and CDR2 SYDVKM. The CDR3 DNA follows: TGTGCCAGCAGCTCTCACGACAGACCGTACGAGCAGTACTTC. It encodes CASSSHDRPYEQYF.

This clone was seen only a few times. The chain carries TRBV5-3 and TRBJ1-1; 7 bases agree with TRBD1. TRBV5-3 is an ORF, and what it does is uncertain. The CDR3 is 14 amino acids. V shed 8 bases, J shed 3 bases, and the junction held 10 bases outside the gene matches. The CDR3 sequence is CASSIGQAYTEAFF. CDR3 bases: TGTGCCAGCAGCATAGGACAGGCCTACACTGAAGCTTTCTTT.

V gene TRBV5-4 combines with J gene TRBJ2-7, with TRBD2 matching 11 bases. This CDR3 has 15 residues. Unmatched junction bases numbered 7, after V lost 4 bases and J lost 4 bases. CDR1 and CDR2 from the germline V gene are SGHNT and YYREEE (reference sequence). The CDR3, as DNA: TGTGCCAGCAGCATGGGGACTAGCGGCTTTTACGAGCAGTACTTC. Translated: CASSMGTSGFYEQYF.

V usage is TRBV7-9 and J usage is TRBJ1-1; D is possibly TRBD1 (5 bases). V shed 5 bases and J shed 3 bases, with 16 bases lying between them. Germline values: CDR1 SEHNR, CDR2 FQNEAQ (reference sequence). The CDR3 covers 15 residues. The CDR3 spells CASSPYPGGDTEAFF. The CDR3 DNA reads as TGTGCCAGCAGCCCATACCCCGGAGGGGACACTGAAGCTTTCTTT.

The DNA of the CDR3 is TGTGCGGCGGGACCGCCCTACAATGAGCAGTTCTTC. This translates into CAAGPPYNEQFF. This chain uses TRBV27 with TRBJ2-1, with a possible D match to TRBD2 (6 bases). CDR1 is MNHEY and CDR2 is SMNVEV in the germline V gene (reference sequence). This CDR3 spans 12 amino acids.